A single sample gave rise to the 26 T cell receptor beta chains below, sequenced in a study of blood T cell repertoires in COVID-19. Sequencing used immunoSEQ multiplex PCR; TCRdb keeps in-frame clones, though not all of them. The repertoire holds about 81,000 clones, with 88% as singletons. Source material: peripheral blood. The origin of the receptors is a man between 65 and 80 years old with acute or convalescent COVID-19.

This clone was observed a single time. V is TRBV5-4 and J is TRBJ1-1; 7 nucleotides match TRBD1. Germline loops: CDR1 SGHNT, CDR2 YYREEE (reference sequence). The V segment lost 0 bases and the J segment 8 bases; nucleotides outside the gene matches: 7. The CDR3 runs to 14 residues. CDR3 amino acids: CASSLDQGVGEAFF. CDR3 bases: TGTGCCAGCAGCTTGGATCAGGGGGTAGGCGAAGCTTTCTTT.

The chain employs TRBV4-3 and TRBJ2-1; TRBD2 matches at 11 bases. The CDR3 has 18 residues. CDR1 and CDR2 (germline): LGHNA, YSLEER. The V and J ends lost 0 bases and 7 bases, in that order; junction bases with no gene match: 11. In DNA, the CDR3 is TGCGCCAGCAGCCAAGATTACGGGGCTAGCGGGAGGACTAATGAGCAGTTCTTC. Translated: CASSQDYGASGRTNEQFF.

In nucleotides, the CDR3 is TGCGCCAGCAGCTTAGCGCTGGACAATGAGCAGTTCTTC. This encodes CASSLALDNEQFF. The chain uses TRBV5-1 and TRBJ2-1; D unclear. CDR1 and CDR2 from the germline V gene are SGHRS and YFSETQ. The CDR3 loop spans 13 amino acids. The germline V and J ends were trimmed by 2 bases and 5 bases, with 8 bases remaining between them. Full variable domain (rest looked up from reference TRBV5-1 and TRBJ2-1): KAGVTQTPRYLIKTRGQQVTLSCSPISGHRSVSWYQQTPGQGLQFLFEYFSETQRNKGNFPGRFSGRQFSNSRSEMNVSTLELGDSALYLCASSLALDNEQFFGPGTRLTVL.

In this sample, this clone turned up once. The chain couples TRBV12-5 to TRBJ2-1; 10 bases are a match to TRBD1. Looked up from germline, CDR1 is LGHNT and CDR2 is FRNRAP. Trimming took 2 bases from V and 12 from J; bases not matched to a gene: 16. The CDR3 spans 17 residues. The CDR3 here is CASGLTQGTGAEGVQFF. As DNA, the CDR3 is TGTGCTAGTGGTTTGACACAAGGGACAGGGGCCGAAGGGGTGCAGTTCTTC.

The chain is built from TRBV3-1 (or the pseudogene TRBV3-2) and TRBJ1-6, with D unclear. Trimming removed 6 bases at V and 7 bases at J, with 16 bases between. This CDR3 comprises 15 residues. Germline V lookup: CDR1 LGHDT, CDR2 YNNKEL (reference sequence). DNA of the CDR3: TGTGCCAGCAGTCCCGAAAGGGAGTTAAATTCACCCCTCCACTTT. Translation gives CASSPERELNSPLHF.

The chain uses TRBV5-1 and TRBJ2-1; TRBD2 matches 8 bases. CDR3 length: 18 amino acids. The germline gives CDR1 SGHRS, CDR2 YFSETQ. V shed 4 bases and J 0 bases; nucleotides not matched to a gene: 12. The CDR3 coding sequence is TGCGCCAGCAGCGACGGGGGGACTAGGCTGAGCTCCTACAATGAGCAGTTCTTC. This codes for CASSDGGTRLSSYNEQFF.

V is TRBV11-2 and J is TRBJ2-7, with 9 bases that match TRBD2. In germline, CDR1 is SGHAT, CDR2 FQNNGV. The CDR3 has 17 amino acids. J gave up 7 bases and V 1 base, and 14 bases lay outside the gene matches. The CDR3 nucleotides read TGTGCCAGCAGCTTAGTGGGTAGCGGGAGCCTCCGGGCGGAGCAGTACTTC. This sequence encodes CASSLVGSGSLRAEQYF.

Worth noting for this clone: The same CDR3 also results from other DNA sequences found in this sample. J is TRBJ2-7 and V is TRBV7-2; 7 bases match TRBD1. CDR3 size: 13 residues. Losses at the gene ends were 3 bases for V and 3 bases for J; bases not matched to a gene: 2. Germline V lookup: CDR1 SGHTA, CDR2 FQGNSA. CDR3 nucleotide sequence: TGTGCCAGCAGCTTGAACAGGGGCTACGAGCAGTACTTC. This codes for CASSLNRGYEQYF. The whole variable domain, filled in from reference TRBV7-2 and TRBJ2-7, reads GAGVSQSPSNKVTEKGKDVELRCDPISGHTALYWYRQSLGQGLEFLIYFQGNSAPDKSGLPSDRFSAERTGGSVSTLTIQRTQQEDSAVYLCASSLNRGYEQYFGPGTRLTVT.

This CDR3 reads CASSPTGGAGYEQYF. The CDR3 DNA is TGTGCCAGCTCACCTACAGGGGGCGCGGGGTACGAGCAGTACTTC. The J gene is TRBJ2-7, the V gene TRBV18; 9 nucleotides line up with TRBD1. Germline V gene sequence: CDR1 KGHSH, CDR2 LQKENI. Germline trimming cut 3 bases from V and 4 bases from J; bases unmatched to any gene: 7. This CDR3 has 15 amino acids.

The gene calls are TRBV7-9 and TRBJ2-3; the D gene is possibly TRBD1 (5 bases). Germline V lookup: CDR1 SEHNR, CDR2 FQNEAQ (reference sequence). This CDR3 comprises 15 residues. V was pared by 1 base and J by 4 bases, with 12 bases between. CDR3 nucleotide sequence: TGTGCCAGCAGCTTAGGTCAGGGTTTTCCAGATACGCAGTATTTT. The encoded protein is CASSLGQGFPDTQYF.

This sequence joins TRBV6-2 or TRBV6-3 and TRBJ1-5; TRBD1 is a possible D gene (5 bases). Per germline, CDR1 MNHEY and CDR2 SVGEGT. V lost 6 bases to trimming and J lost 6 bases, with 12 bases between them. This CDR3 comprises 13 residues. CDR3 loop: CASSPGGSQPQHF. The CDR3 DNA follows: TGTGCCAGCAGCCCCGGGGGTTCTCAGCCCCAGCATTTT.

The J gene is TRBJ1-3, the V gene TRBV5-6; D uncertain. CDR1 and CDR2 (germline): SGHDT, YYEEEE. Between the trimmed V and J ends, which lost 4 bases and 3 bases, there was a span of 11 bases. This CDR3 is 14 amino acids long. The CDR3 protein is CASSNPGGGNTIYF. CDR3 sequence (DNA): TGTGCCAGCAGCAACCCGGGAGGTGGAAACACCATATATTTT.

The chain couples TRBV18 to TRBJ2-1; TRBD2 might be the D (6 bases). The CDR3 consists of 17 residues. CDR1 and CDR2 from the germline V gene are KGHSH and LQKENI. Trimming left V 3 bases short and J 3 bases short, with 18 bases between. CDR3 coding DNA: TGTGCCAGCTCACCCTACGCTGTGGGGGGAGACTACAATGAGCAGTTCTTC. Residues: CASSPYAVGGDYNEQFF.

The chain employs TRBV7-9 and TRBJ2-1; no clear D. V lost 1 base and J 9 bases, leaving 10 bases between the germline ends. Looked up from germline, CDR1 is SEHNR and CDR2 is FQNEAQ (reference sequence). This CDR3 comprises 13 residues. CDR3 amino acids: CASSLDGFSEQFF. CDR3 DNA: TGTGCCAGCAGCTTAGATGGTTTCAGTGAGCAGTTCTTC.

The CDR3: CASSPGLAYEQYF. The CDR3 nucleotides read TGTGCCAGCAGCCCTGGACTAGCTTATGAGCAGTACTTC. The V and J genes are TRBV5-4 and TRBJ2-7; 8 nucleotides line up with TRBD2. Losses at the gene ends were 4 bases for V and 7 bases for J; bases not matched to a gene: 7. The V gene's germline CDR1 is SGHNT and CDR2 YYREEE (reference sequence). The CDR3 is made up of 13 amino acids.

This chain uses TRBV5-1 with TRBJ1-6; D call uncertain. From germline, CDR1 is SGHRS and CDR2 YFSETQ. V shed 0 bases and J shed 9 bases, with 10 bases lying between them. The length of the CDR3 is 14 residues. The CDR3 region is CASSLDGVSSPLHF. Here the CDR3 DNA reads TGCGCCAGCAGCTTGGACGGAGTAAGTTCACCCCTCCACTTT.

The chain uses TRBV19 and TRBJ1-4; D might be TRBD1 (5 bases). CDR3 size: 15 residues. Germline lookup yields CDR1 LNHDA and CDR2 SQIVND (reference sequence). Trimming shortened V by 5 bases and J by 0 bases, and 10 bases separated the two germline ends. The CDR3 reads CASSDSPATNEKLFF. CDR3 nucleotide sequence: TGTGCCAGTAGTGACAGCCCTGCAACTAATGAAAAACTGTTTTTT.

The sample holds one count of this clone. This chain connects TRBV10-1 to TRBJ2-1, with 10 positions matching TRBD1. CDR1 and CDR2 from the germline V gene are WNHNN and SYGVQD (reference sequence). The ends lost 8 bases at V and 5 bases at J; junction bases unmatched: 9. This CDR3 is 15 amino acids long. The CDR3, as DNA: TGCGCCAGCGGGACCGGGACAGGGGTAAACAATGAGCAGTTCTTC. This sequence encodes CASGTGTGVNNEQFF.

This chain connects TRBV4-3 to TRBJ2-3; D is possibly TRBD2 (6 bases). The germline V and J ends were trimmed by 0 bases and 0 bases, with 10 bases remaining between them. CDR3 length: 16 amino acids. The V gene's germline CDR1 is LGHNA and CDR2 YSLEER. CDR3 sequence: CASSQDSSVSTDTQYF. The CDR3 DNA is TGCGCCAGCAGCCAAGATTCTAGCGTGAGCACAGATACGCAGTATTTT.

CDR3 DNA sequence: TGTGCCAGCAGCTGGACAGTTTCTGGAAACACCATATATTTT. Amino acid sequence: CASSWTVSGNTIYF. The V gene is TRBV5-5, the J gene TRBJ1-3, with D possibly matching TRBD1 (6 bases). This CDR3 spans 14 amino acids. The germline gives CDR1 SGHKS, CDR2 YYEKEE (reference sequence). V gave up 3 bases and J gave up 1 base, with 8 bases separating them.

On this clone: Other DNA sequences in the sample encode the same CDR3. The gene calls are TRBV7-9 and TRBJ2-3; D call uncertain. Deletions cut 2 bases from V and 6 bases from J, with 6 bases between. The length of the CDR3 is 12 residues. Germline loops: CDR1 SEHNR, CDR2 FQNEAQ (reference sequence). The CDR3 protein is CASSLSSDTQYF. In nucleotides, the CDR3 is TGTGCCAGCAGCTTAAGCTCGGATACGCAGTATTTT.

This chain connects TRBV7-2 to TRBJ2-1; 10 positions match TRBD2. V trimming: 5 bases; J trimming: 1 base; junction bases outside the gene matches: 5. Germline CDR1 is SGHTA and CDR2 is FQGNSA. The CDR3 sequence is 16 residues long. CDR3 in DNA: TGTGCCAGCAGCCTCACTAGCGGGGTATCCTACAATGAGCAGTTCTTC. Protein: CASSLTSGVSYNEQFF.

V usage is TRBV5-5 and J usage is TRBJ2-6; D may be TRBD1 (6 bases). CDR3 length: 15 residues. The germline V gene encodes CDR1 SGHKS and CDR2 YYEKEE (reference sequence). V lost 5 bases and J lost 2, with 11 bases in between. The CDR3 DNA reads TGTGCCAGCAGTCTGGCAGGGGCTGGGGCCAACGTCCTGACTTTC. It specifies CASSLAGAGANVLTF.

The chain combines TRBV19 with TRBJ1-6; 10 bases align to TRBD1. Germline trimming cut 5 bases from V and 6 bases from J; bases unmatched to any gene: 4. Per the germline V gene, CDR1 is LNHDA and CDR2 is SQIVND (reference sequence). The CDR3 is made up of 15 amino acids. CDR3: CASSLTGGINSPLHF. DNA for the CDR3: TGTGCCAGTAGTTTGACAGGGGGCATTAATTCACCCCTCCACTTT.

The chain joins TRBV5-4 to TRBJ2-7; the D is unclear. Per the germline V gene, CDR1 is SGHNT and CDR2 is YYREEE (reference sequence). CDR3 length: 14 residues. The ends were cut back, 2 bases at V and 0 bases at J, with 9 bases in the middle. CDR3 in DNA: TGTGCCAGCAGCTTAGATCACAGCTCCTACGAGCAGTACTTC. This codes for CASSLDHSSYEQYF. The complete variable domain, with remaining parts taken from reference TRBV5-4 and TRBJ2-7, reads ETGVTQSPTHLIKTRGQQVTLRCSSQSGHNTVSWYQQALGQGPQFIFQYYREEENGRGNFPPRFSGLQFPNYSSELNVNALELDDSALYLCASSLDHSSYEQYFGPGTRLTVT.

This clone was picked up one time. V usage is TRBV27 and J usage is TRBJ1-4, with 7 bases aligning to TRBD1. Germline loops: CDR1 MNHEY, CDR2 SMNVEV (reference sequence). Losses at the gene ends were 2 bases for V and 2 bases for J; bases not matched to a gene: 2. The CDR3 is 15 residues long. This chain's CDR3 is CASSLRGRTNEKLFF. The CDR3, as DNA: TGTGCCAGCAGTTTAAGGGGGCGGACTAATGAAAAACTGTTTTTT. The variable domain in full, with the rest retrieved from reference TRBV27 and TRBJ1-4, is EAQVTQNPRYLITVTGKKLTVTCSQNMNHEYMSWYRQDPGLGLRQIYYSMNVEVTDKGDVPEGYKVSRKEKRNFPLILESPSPNQTSLYFCASSLRGRTNEKLFFGSGTQLSVL.